Below are 31 T cell receptor beta chains sequenced from a single sample in a study of cytomegalovirus exposure and HLA in healthy donors. Amplification used 60 Vbeta primers and 13 Jbeta primers. The method was immunoSEQ multiplex PCR; TCRdb's version includes in-frame clones alone and lacks a portion of them. Its table records fewer than 200,000 clones. Input material: PBMCs. These receptors all stem from a woman between 55 and 75 years old in good health and CMV-seronegative.

This sequence joins TRBV11-2 and TRBJ1-1, with 8 bases fitting TRBD1. Per the germline V gene, CDR1 is SGHAT and CDR2 is FQNNGV. Trimming removed 3 bases from V and 4 bases from J; junction bases left unmatched: 4. The CDR3 has 14 amino acids. The CDR3 DNA follows: TGTGCCAGCAGCTTTCGGACAGGGACCACTGAAGCTTTCTTT. As protein: CASSFRTGTTEAFF. Looking up the rest from reference TRBV11-2 and TRBJ1-1 gives the full variable domain: EAGVAQSPRYKIIEKRQSVAFWCNPISGHATLYWYQQILGQGPKLLIQFQNNGVVDDSQLPKDRFSAERLKGVDSTLKIQPAKLEDSAVYLCASSFRTGTTEAFFGQGTRLTVV.

The chain combines TRBV19 with TRBJ2-2; 7 bases are shared with TRBD1. The junction had 11 bases not matched to a gene; V was cut back by 3 bases and J by 7 bases. The CDR3 runs 16 residues. Per germline, CDR1 LNHDA and CDR2 SQIVND (reference sequence). The CDR3 sequence: CASSMQWGRGNGELFF. In nucleotides, the CDR3 is TGTGCCAGTAGTATGCAGTGGGGCAGGGGGAACGGGGAGCTGTTTTTT.

The genes are TRBV5-8 and TRBJ2-3; TRBD2 matches at 11 bases. Germline lookup yields CDR1 SGHTS and CDR2 YDEGEE. This CDR3 has 19 residues. V shed 7 bases, J shed 1 base, and the junction held 17 bases outside the gene matches. The CDR3 here is CASSSGRLAGGWGTDTQYF. DNA of the CDR3: TGTGCCAGCTCCTCAGGGAGGCTAGCGGGAGGATGGGGCACAGATACGCAGTATTTT.

The genes are TRBV4-3 and TRBJ2-7; D unresolved. Looked up from germline, CDR1 is LGHNA and CDR2 is YSLEER. V gave up 4 bases and J gave up 0 bases, with 10 bases separating them. The CDR3 sequence is 14 residues long. The CDR3 DNA reads as TGCGCCAGCAGCCCGCGTATGAGCTCCTACGAGCAGTACTTC. It translates to CASSPRMSSYEQYF.

The chain links TRBV5-1 to TRBJ1-3; D is perhaps TRBD1 (5 bases). V was trimmed by 4 bases and J by 0 bases, leaving 11 bases between them. CDR1 SGHRS and CDR2 YFSETQ come from the germline V gene. The CDR3 length is 15 residues. The CDR3 loop is CASSGGAVSGNTIYF. The CDR3 nucleotides read TGCGCCAGCAGCGGAGGGGCAGTCTCTGGAAACACCATATATTTT.

This chain uses TRBV7-2 with TRBJ2-7; 11 bases match TRBD2. This CDR3 region has 13 residues. The V gene end was trimmed by 6 bases and the J gene end by 6 bases; junction bases not matched to a gene: 4. The germline V gene encodes CDR1 SGHTA and CDR2 FQGNSA. CDR3 sequence: CASRLAGVGEQYF. CDR3 coding DNA: TGTGCCAGCAGACTAGCGGGGGTGGGCGAGCAGTACTTC.

The CDR3: CASSRASGAGETQYF. The CDR3 coding sequence is TGTGCCAGCAGTAGGGCTAGCGGGGCGGGGGAGACCCAGTACTTC. This chain uses TRBV7-3 with TRBJ2-5; 9 positions match TRBD2. With V trimmed by 6 bases and J by 5 bases, 10 bases remained unmatched. CDR3 length equals 15 residues. Germline V gives CDR1 SGHTA, CDR2 FQGTGA.

The DNA for the CDR3 is TGCAGCGCTGGACAGGGGCAGAACACTGAAGCTTTCTTT. It translates to CSAGQGQNTEAFF. The chain has TRBV29-1 and TRBJ1-1; 9 bases align to TRBD1. Unmatched junction bases numbered 4, after V lost 7 bases and J lost 1 base. Per the germline V gene, CDR1 is SQVTM and CDR2 is ANQGSEA. This CDR3 is 13 amino acids long.

The chain has TRBV11-2 and TRBJ2-3; TRBD2 agrees at 11 bases. CDR3 length equals 16 residues. V shed 8 bases and J 4 bases; nucleotides not matched to a gene: 11. The germline V gene has CDR1 SGHAT and CDR2 FQNNGV. The CDR3 loop is CASRRGIAGGADTQYF. The CDR3 bases are TGTGCCAGCCGACGAGGAATAGCGGGAGGGGCAGATACGCAGTATTTT. Looking up the rest from reference TRBV11-2 and TRBJ2-3 gives the full variable domain: EAGVAQSPRYKIIEKRQSVAFWCNPISGHATLYWYQQILGQGPKLLIQFQNNGVVDDSQLPKDRFSAERLKGVDSTLKIQPAKLEDSAVYLCASRRGIAGGADTQYFGPGTRLTVL.

The chain uses TRBV6-6 and TRBJ1-4; no definite D call. Per germline, CDR1 MNHNY and CDR2 SVGAGI (reference sequence). V was shortened by 2 bases and J by 7 bases, with 17 bases between the two germline ends. The CDR3 is 16 amino acids. In DNA form, the CDR3 reads TGTGCCAGCAGTTACAGGCCGAGTGGGCTTGGTGAAAAACTGTTTTTT. This codes for CASSYRPSGLGEKLFF.

The chain joins TRBV2 to TRBJ2-7; 9 nucleotides line up with TRBD1. CDR3 length: 16 amino acids. Looked up from germline, CDR1 is SNHLY and CDR2 is FYNNEI. J was trimmed by 3 bases and V by 3 bases; bases with no gene match: 9. The CDR3 sequence: CASSEAPRTGDYEQYF. The CDR3, as DNA: TGTGCCAGCAGTGAGGCGCCTCGGACAGGGGACTACGAGCAGTACTTC. The whole variable domain, filled in from reference TRBV2 and TRBJ2-7, reads EPEVTQTPSHQVTQMGQEVILRCVPISNHLYFYWYRQILGQKVEFLVSFYNNEISEKSEIFDDQFSVERPDGSNFTLKIRSTKLEDSAMYFCASSEAPRTGDYEQYFGPGTRLTVT.

This chain links TRBV7-2 with TRBJ2-7; possibly TRBD1 for D (5 bases). Germline values: CDR1 SGHTA, CDR2 FQGNSA. The V end was cut by 4 bases, the J end by 6 bases, with 28 bases between. CDR3 length equals 18 residues. The CDR3 nucleotides are TGTGCCAGCAGCTCATCGACCCACCGCGAACTTGGGGCCCTCGAGCAGTACTTC. Protein product: CASSSSTHRELGALEQYF.

The gene calls are TRBV5-6 and TRBJ1-1; 7 bases are shared with TRBD1. Germline V gives CDR1 SGHDT, CDR2 YYEEEE. The junction had 4 bases not matched to a gene; V was cut back by 5 bases and J by 6 bases. This CDR3 contains 12 residues. The CDR3 here is CASSSQGSEAFF. As DNA, the CDR3 is TGTGCCAGCAGTTCACAGGGGTCTGAAGCTTTCTTT.

CDR3 residues: CAISESGPYEAFF. DNA for the CDR3: TGTGCCATCAGTGAGTCGGGCCCATATGAAGCTTTCTTT. The J gene is TRBJ1-1, the V gene TRBV10-3, with D unresolved. Trimming pared 0 bases from V and 7 bases from J, leaving 9 bases between. Per the germline V gene, CDR1 is ENHRY and CDR2 is SYGVKD. The CDR3 spans 13 residues.

The rearrangement joins TRBV10-3 to TRBJ2-3, with D perhaps matching TRBD2 (5 bases). V lost 8 bases and J 0 bases, leaving 9 bases between the germline ends. This CDR3 contains 13 residues. Germline loops: CDR1 ENHRY, CDR2 SYGVKD. CDR3 residues: CAIGVASTDTQYF. The CDR3 nucleotides read TGTGCCATCGGGGTAGCGAGCACAGATACGCAGTATTTT.

This CDR3 reads CASSLPDRVSYEQYF. CDR3 in DNA: TGCGCCAGCAGCTTACCGGACAGGGTCTCCTACGAGCAGTACTTC. The chain uses TRBV5-1 and TRBJ2-7; TRBD1 matches at 8 bases. Unmatched junction bases numbered 4, after V lost 2 bases and J lost 0 bases. Germline V gene sequence: CDR1 SGHRS, CDR2 YFSETQ. CDR3 length: 15 residues. The full variable domain, rest sourced from reference TRBV5-1 and TRBJ2-7, is KAGVTQTPRYLIKTRGQQVTLSCSPISGHRSVSWYQQTPGQGLQFLFEYFSETQRNKGNFPGRFSGRQFSNSRSEMNVSTLELGDSALYLCASSLPDRVSYEQYFGPGTRLTVT.

The chain carries TRBV2 and TRBJ2-3, with 8 bases identical to TRBD2. This CDR3 is 15 amino acids long. The germline gives CDR1 SNHLY, CDR2 FYNNEI. V shed 6 bases and J 7 bases; nucleotides not matched to a gene: 12. CDR3: CASRDGLAPPYTQYF. The DNA of the CDR3 is TGTGCCAGCAGAGACGGACTAGCTCCTCCTTATACGCAGTATTTT.

CDR3 coding DNA: TGTGCCAGCAGGAACCCTACCGGGACAGGGGGCTACGAGCAGTACTTC. This sequence encodes CASRNPTGTGGYEQYF. V and J are TRBV2 and TRBJ2-7; 11 bases fit TRBD1. The CDR3 has 16 amino acids. Unmatched junction bases numbered 10, after V lost 6 bases and J lost 3 bases. CDR1 is SNHLY, CDR2 FYNNEI, per germline.

The V gene is TRBV5-8, the J gene TRBJ1-4, with TRBD1 as a possible D gene (6 bases). CDR1 is SGHTS, CDR2 YDEGEE, per germline. V lost 2 bases, J lost 8 bases, and 19 bases lay in between. CDR3 length equals 16 residues. This CDR3 is CASSFLRTDQGEKLFF. The CDR3 DNA is TGTGCCAGCAGCTTCCTACGGACAGACCAAGGGGAAAAACTGTTTTTT.

The genes are TRBV7-9 and TRBJ1-1; TRBD1 matches 8 bases. With V trimmed by 5 bases and J by 1 base, 6 bases remained unmatched. CDR1 SEHNR and CDR2 FQNEAQ come from the germline V gene (reference sequence). The CDR3 covers 15 residues. This chain's CDR3 is CASSPRDRTNTEAFF. For the CDR3, the DNA is TGTGCCAGCAGCCCCAGGGACAGGACGAACACTGAAGCTTTCTTT.

V is TRBV7-2 and J is TRBJ2-3, with TRBD2 matching 9 bases. This CDR3 region has 16 residues. V dropped 3 bases and J dropped 2; count of bases not matched to a gene: 6. Germline values: CDR1 SGHTA, CDR2 FQGNSA. CDR3 in DNA: TGTGCCAGCAGCTTTTTAGCGGGGGTGGACACAGATACGCAGTATTTT. It translates to CASSFLAGVDTDTQYF.

CDR3 nucleotides: TGCGCCAGCAGCTTGGGGGGACAAGGCCTCTACGAGCAGTACTTC. Translation: CASSLGGQGLYEQYF. V usage is TRBV5-1 and J usage is TRBJ2-7; D is perhaps TRBD1 (6 bases). Trimming stripped 0 bases from V and 3 bases from J, with 13 bases between. The CDR3 consists of 15 residues. Germline V CDR1 and CDR2: SGHRS, YFSETQ.

The rearrangement uses TRBV7-7 and TRBJ2-5; 9 nucleotides agree with TRBD1. Germline lookup yields CDR1 SSHAT and CDR2 FNYEAQ (reference sequence). The CDR3 is made up of 15 amino acids. Trimming cost V 2 bases and J 4 bases; bases outside gene matches: 5. CDR3 sequence: CASSLMTGGGETQYF. The CDR3 region has the DNA TGTGCCAGCAGCTTAATGACAGGGGGAGGAGAGACCCAGTACTTC.

The V call is TRBV27, the J call TRBJ2-2, with 9 positions matching TRBD1. The CDR3 totals 14 residues. The germline V gene has CDR1 MNHEY and CDR2 SMNVEV (reference sequence). The V segment lost 6 bases and the J segment 3 bases; nucleotides outside the gene matches: 2. The CDR3: CASRRQGDTGELFF. In DNA, the CDR3 is TGTGCCAGCAGACGACAGGGGGACACCGGGGAGCTGTTTTTT.

The gene calls are TRBV5-1 and TRBJ2-7; a possible D gene is TRBD1 (6 bases). Germline CDR1 is SGHRS and CDR2 is YFSETQ. V lost 2 bases and J 2 bases, leaving 11 bases between the germline ends. The CDR3 extends over 14 amino acids. CDR3 DNA sequence: TGCGCCAGCAGCTTACAGGGTTCCACCTACGAGCAGTACTTC. Residues: CASSLQGSTYEQYF.

The genes are TRBV4-1 and TRBJ2-7; 11 bases match TRBD2. Germline CDR1 reads MGHRA; CDR2 reads YSYEKL. Trimming cost V 0 bases and J 4 bases; bases outside gene matches: 2. CDR3 size: 15 residues. The CDR3 protein is CASSQEGTSGYEQYF. CDR3 DNA sequence: TGCGCCAGCAGCCAAGAGGGGACTAGCGGATACGAGCAGTACTTC.

This chain links TRBV5-1 with TRBJ2-3; D is possibly TRBD2 (6 bases). CDR1 is SGHRS, CDR2 YFSETQ, per germline. The CDR3 extends over 15 amino acids. V lost 3 bases and J 2 bases, leaving 13 bases between the germline ends. CDR3 in amino acids: CASSSSGLDTDTQYF. In DNA form, the CDR3 reads TGCGCCAGCAGCTCCTCGGGACTGGACACAGATACGCAGTATTTT.

V usage is TRBV11-2 and J usage is TRBJ2-5; TRBD2 matches at 7 bases. This CDR3 comprises 14 residues. Germline lookup yields CDR1 SGHAT and CDR2 FQNNGV. The junction had 7 bases not matched to a gene; V was cut back by 5 bases and J by 4 bases. CDR3 loop: CASSPGGGPETQYF. The DNA of the CDR3 is TGTGCCAGCAGCCCCGGGGGAGGGCCAGAGACCCAGTACTTC.

The V gene is TRBV29-1, the J gene TRBJ1-2; D perhaps matches TRBD1 (5 bases). V was clipped by 4 bases and J by 7 bases, with 16 bases between them. This CDR3 spans 13 amino acids. In germline, CDR1 is SQVTM, CDR2 ANQGSEA. The CDR3 reads CSVGPGGRGGYTF. The CDR3 nucleotides are TGCAGCGTTGGCCCCGGGGGAAGGGGTGGCTACACCTTC.

This sequence joins TRBV10-3 and TRBJ1-5; 8 positions match TRBD1. The CDR3 covers 13 residues. The J segment lost 5 bases and the V segment lost 7 bases, leaving 4 bases of the junction unmatched. Germline V gives CDR1 ENHRY, CDR2 SYGVKD. As DNA, the CDR3 is TGTGCCATCAACCCGGACAGGGATCAGCCCCAGCATTTT. It yields the protein CAINPDRDQPQHF.

CDR3 amino acids: CASSLGTGPNTEAFF. CDR3 sequence (DNA): TGTGCCAGCAGCCTAGGGACAGGACCGAACACTGAAGCTTTCTTT. This chain connects TRBV4-2 to TRBJ1-1, with TRBD1 matching over 8 bases. V shed 4 bases and J 1 base; nucleotides not matched to a gene: 5. Germline-derived CDR1 and CDR2 are LGHNA and YNFKEQ. CDR3 length: 15 residues.